The 9 T cell receptor beta chains below all came from one sample that was sequenced in a study of OX40 agonist ivuxolimab in advanced cancers. Sequencing used immunoSEQ multiplex PCR; TCRdb keeps in-frame clones, though not all of them. This table holds approximately 50,000 clones, about 94% found once. The material was CD4+ or CD8+ T cells sorted from blood, obtained in a trial of the OX40 agonist ivuxolimab. These receptors were taken from an adult with an advanced solid tumor such as melanoma, head and neck, liver or kidney cancer.

V and J are TRBV4-3 and TRBJ2-3, with D hard to call. Germline V CDR1 and CDR2: LGHNA, YSLEER. This CDR3 has 15 residues. V lost 1 base and J 2 bases, leaving 10 bases between the germline ends. The CDR3 DNA sequence: TGCGCCAGCAGCCAAGTGGCGGAAACCACAGATACGCAGTATTTT. Amino acid sequence: CASSQVAETTDTQYF.

The J gene is TRBJ1-1, the V gene TRBV5-6; D uncertain. V lost 4 bases to trimming and J lost 3 bases, with 7 bases between them. The germline CDR1 and CDR2 sequences are SGHDT and YYEEEE. The CDR3 runs 12 residues. CDR3 DNA sequence: TGTGCCAGCAGCCCCCAAGACACTGAAGCTTTCTTT. Residues: CASSPQDTEAFF. Full variable domain (remainder filled in from reference TRBV5-6 and TRBJ1-1): DAGVTQSPTHLIKTRGQQVTLRCSPKSGHDTVSWYQQALGQGPQFIFQYYEEEERQRGNFPDRFSGHQFPNYSSELNVNALLLGDSALYLCASSPQDTEAFFGQGTRLTVV.

The chain carries TRBV25-1 and TRBJ2-2; no clear D gene. The V and J ends lost 8 bases and 1 base respectively, with 11 bases between them. The V gene's germline CDR1 is MGHDK and CDR2 SYGVNS. This CDR3 contains 14 residues. The chain's CDR3 is CASLDLENTGELFF. In nucleotides, the CDR3 is TGTGCCAGCCTGGACCTAGAGAACACCGGGGAGCTGTTTTTT.

CDR3 protein: CASSPLAGGSNNEQFF. The CDR3 DNA is TGCGCCAGCAGCCCTCTAGCGGGAGGATCTAACAATGAGCAGTTCTTC. The chain joins TRBV4-3 to TRBJ2-1, with 11 bases that match TRBD2. V was clipped by 4 bases and J by 5 bases; unmatched bases: 7. CDR3 length: 16 residues. Per the germline V gene, CDR1 is LGHNA and CDR2 is YSLEER.

This chain links TRBV4-1 with TRBJ1-1; no definite D call. V lost 8 bases and J 3 bases, leaving 4 bases between the germline ends. Germline assignment: CDR1 MGHRA and CDR2 YSYEKL. The CDR3 spans 10 residues. In nucleotides, the CDR3 is TGCGCCAGCGGGGACACTGAAGCTTTCTTT. The encoded protein is CASGDTEAFF.

In this sample, this clone turned up once. The chain has TRBV11-2 and TRBJ2-7, with D possibly being TRBD2 (6 bases). Trimming cost V 1 base and J 3 bases, with 16 bases left between them. CDR1 is SGHAT, CDR2 FQNNGV, per germline. CDR3 length: 16 residues. CDR3 in amino acids: CASSLVPQSSDYEQYF. CDR3 nucleotides: TGTGCCAGCAGCTTAGTACCCCAGTCTAGCGACTACGAGCAGTACTTC.

This clone was seen once. The CDR3 is CASSFSVGTPTGELFF. The DNA for the CDR3 is TGTGCCAGCAGCTTTAGTGTCGGGACGCCTACCGGGGAGCTGTTTTTT. The V and J genes are TRBV13 and TRBJ2-2; D may be TRBD1 or TRBD2 (5 bases each). CDR3 length: 16 residues. The ends were cut back, 3 bases at V and 5 bases at J, with 16 bases in the middle. Germline V lookup: CDR1 PRHDT, CDR2 FYEKMQ (reference sequence).

V is TRBV19 and J is TRBJ2-7; 8 bases are a match to TRBD2. The CDR3 is 13 residues long. Trimming took 5 bases from V and 7 from J; bases not matched to a gene: 7. Germline loops: CDR1 LNHDA, CDR2 SQIVND (reference sequence). As DNA, the CDR3 is TGTGCCAGTAGTCCCTGGTCGGGGGGGGAGCAGTACTTC. Protein: CASSPWSGGEQYF.

The V gene is TRBV21-1, the J gene TRBJ2-4; the D call in the table, TRBD1, was not verified against the DNA. TRBV21-1 is a recognized pseudogene. This CDR3 has 17 residues. CDR3 amino acids: CASSKVTGFVTKNIQYF. For the CDR3, the DNA is TGTGCCAGCAGCAAAGTTACAGGCTTTGTGACCAAAAACATTCAGTACTTC.